One and the same sample provided the 16 T cell receptor beta chains below, sequenced in a study of T cell responses to AZD1222 COVID-19 vaccine. Method: immunoSEQ multiplex PCR; TCRdb's copy keeps in-frame clones and lacks some. The sample contains 140,000 or so clones, around 90% of which appear only once. Sequences were derived from peripheral blood, sampled on day 0 of AZD1222 vaccination. The source is an adult in good health.

The gene calls are TRBV7-2 and TRBJ2-2; D remains unclear. Germline-derived CDR1 and CDR2 are SGHTA and FQGNSA. Trimming took 5 bases from V and 0 from J, leaving 7 bases between them. This CDR3 contains 14 residues. The CDR3 coding sequence is TGTGCCAGCAGCCGCCTGACGAACACCGGGGAGCTGTTTTTT. The encoded protein is CASSRLTNTGELFF.

The genes are TRBV4-3 and TRBJ2-1; D unclear. With 1 base removed from V and 9 bases from J, the gap between germline ends came to 10 bases. The length of the CDR3 is 13 residues. The germline gives CDR1 LGHNA, CDR2 YSLEER. CDR3 bases: TGCGCCAGCAGCCAAGTCGGCAACGGTGAGCAGTTCTTC. Its protein is CASSQVGNGEQFF.

The gene calls are TRBV28 and TRBJ1-1; the match to TRBD1 covers 7 bases. Germline assignment: CDR1 MDHEN and CDR2 SYDVKM. V was clipped by 6 bases and J by 10 bases; unmatched bases: 14. The length of the CDR3 is 14 residues. In DNA form, the CDR3 reads TGTGCCAGCAGGCCAGGGGGGGAAAGGTCCGTAGCTTTCTTT. This translates into CASRPGGERSVAFF.

This clone was counted a single time. J is TRBJ1-2 and V is TRBV9; no clear D gene. The V and J ends lost 3 bases and 5 bases respectively, with 8 bases between them. Germline CDR1 reads SGDLS; CDR2 reads YYNGEE. The CDR3 loop spans 12 amino acids. CDR3 DNA: TGTGCCAGCAGCGCACTCGGGTATGGCTACACCTTC. Translating gives CASSALGYGYTF.

V gene TRBV11-2 combines with J gene TRBJ1-2; D not certain. CDR3 length: 16 residues. CDR1 is SGHAT, CDR2 FQNNGV, per germline. Trimming left V 3 bases short and J 1 base short, with 15 bases between. CDR3 in amino acids: CASSLNPQALNYGYTF. For the CDR3, the DNA is TGTGCCAGCAGCTTGAATCCCCAGGCCCTTAACTATGGCTACACCTTC.

This clone was found once. V is TRBV4-1 and J is TRBJ1-5; possibly TRBD1 for D (6 bases). Trimming shortened V by 2 bases and J by 6 bases, and 17 bases separated the two germline ends. This CDR3 region has 16 residues. From germline, CDR1 is MGHRA and CDR2 YSYEKL. The CDR3 DNA is TGCGCCAGCAGCCAAAGGGAAGGGACAAGGGGTCAGCCCCAGCATTTT. Its translation: CASSQREGTRGQPQHF.

V usage is TRBV18 and J usage is TRBJ1-2, with D perhaps matching TRBD1 (6 bases). Trimming shortened V by 0 bases and J by 4 bases, and 18 bases separated the two germline ends. Germline loops: CDR1 KGHSH, CDR2 LQKENI. This CDR3 spans 17 amino acids. The CDR3 here is CASSPPWGAPDGYGYTF. CDR3 in DNA: TGTGCCAGCTCACCACCGTGGGGGGCGCCTGATGGCTATGGCTACACCTTC. Variable domain in full (rest from reference TRBV18 and TRBJ1-2): NAGVMQNPRHLVRRRGQEARLRCSPMKGHSHVYWYRQLPEEGLKFMVYLQKENIIDESGMPKERFSAEFPKEGPSILRIQQVVRGDSAAYFCASSPPWGAPDGYGYTFGSGTRLTVV.

V gene TRBV11-2 combines with J gene TRBJ2-7; D not certain. V dropped 1 base and J dropped 7 bases, with 11 bases sitting between them. The CDR3 totals 13 residues. Looked up from germline, CDR1 is SGHAT and CDR2 is FQNNGV. The CDR3, as DNA: TGTGCCAGCAGCTTAGTGTCGCCCCGGGAGCAGTACTTC. Translating gives CASSLVSPREQYF.

This sequence joins TRBV28 and TRBJ2-1; TRBD2 aligns across 14 bases. Germline V CDR1 and CDR2: MDHEN, SYDVKM. This CDR3 has 17 residues. The V segment lost 1 base and the J segment 6 bases; nucleotides outside the gene matches: 5. The CDR3 coding sequence is TGTGCCAGCAGTTTATCCTCGGGACTAGCGGGAGTCAATGAGCAGTTCTTC. Translating it yields CASSLSSGLAGVNEQFF.

The V and J genes are TRBV27 and TRBJ1-2; D unclear. V was shortened by 3 bases and J by 4 bases, with 15 bases between the two germline ends. In germline, CDR1 is MNHEY, CDR2 SMNVEV (reference sequence). The CDR3 has 15 residues. The CDR3 DNA is TGTGCCAGCAGTTTTTCAGATCCCGTGTTCTATGGCTACACCTTC. Protein: CASSFSDPVFYGYTF.

The chain employs TRBV5-1 and TRBJ2-2; D unresolved. V gave up 5 bases and J gave up 3 bases, with 5 bases separating them. The CDR3 is 12 amino acids. Germline V CDR1 and CDR2: SGHRS, YFSETQ. The CDR3 sequence: CASSFDTGELFF. The CDR3 DNA follows: TGCGCCAGCAGTTTTGACACCGGGGAGCTGTTTTTT.

This clone was recorded once. The V gene is TRBV6-4, the J gene TRBJ1-4; no clear D. In germline, CDR1 is MRHNA, CDR2 SNTAGT. The V gene lost 6 bases and the J gene lost 0 bases, with 8 bases spanning the gap. The CDR3 has 14 amino acids. This CDR3 is CASRERPTNEKLFF. The CDR3 DNA sequence: TGTGCCAGCAGGGAAAGGCCAACTAATGAAAAACTGTTTTTT.

The V call is TRBV7-6, the J call TRBJ1-3, with D uncertain. Germline CDR1 SGHVS, CDR2 FNYEAQ. Trimming removed 2 bases from V and 0 bases from J, with 14 bases in between. The CDR3 covers 17 residues. CDR3 sequence (DNA): TGTGCCAGCAGCTTATCCCTGGGCAGAGACTCTGGAAACACCATATATTTT. It yields the protein CASSLSLGRDSGNTIYF.

The V and J genes are TRBV19 and TRBJ1-2, with TRBD1 matching 8 bases. Germline CDR1 LNHDA, CDR2 SQIVND (reference sequence). Trimming cost V 6 bases and J 6 bases; bases outside gene matches: 6. The CDR3 contains 13 residues. CDR3: CASSRGRDHGYTF. The CDR3 DNA is TGTGCCAGTAGCAGGGGGCGCGACCATGGCTACACCTTC.

The chain uses TRBV4-1 and TRBJ1-4; no firm D call. CDR1 and CDR2 (germline): MGHRA, YSYEKL. The ends were cut back, 3 bases at V and 5 bases at J, with 4 bases in the middle. There are 12 residues in the CDR3. The CDR3 spells CASSHQNEKLFF. CDR3 bases: TGCGCCAGCAGCCATCAAAATGAAAAACTGTTTTTT.

The V call is TRBV7-2, the J call TRBJ2-3; TRBD2 agrees at 11 bases. Germline V gene data show CDR1 as SGHTA and CDR2 as FQGNSA. V was pared by 5 bases and J by 0 bases, with 4 bases of the junction left unmatched. The CDR3 covers 16 residues. This chain's CDR3 is CASSPRLAGSTDTQYF. CDR3 sequence (DNA): TGTGCCAGCAGCCCCAGACTAGCGGGAAGCACAGATACGCAGTATTTT.